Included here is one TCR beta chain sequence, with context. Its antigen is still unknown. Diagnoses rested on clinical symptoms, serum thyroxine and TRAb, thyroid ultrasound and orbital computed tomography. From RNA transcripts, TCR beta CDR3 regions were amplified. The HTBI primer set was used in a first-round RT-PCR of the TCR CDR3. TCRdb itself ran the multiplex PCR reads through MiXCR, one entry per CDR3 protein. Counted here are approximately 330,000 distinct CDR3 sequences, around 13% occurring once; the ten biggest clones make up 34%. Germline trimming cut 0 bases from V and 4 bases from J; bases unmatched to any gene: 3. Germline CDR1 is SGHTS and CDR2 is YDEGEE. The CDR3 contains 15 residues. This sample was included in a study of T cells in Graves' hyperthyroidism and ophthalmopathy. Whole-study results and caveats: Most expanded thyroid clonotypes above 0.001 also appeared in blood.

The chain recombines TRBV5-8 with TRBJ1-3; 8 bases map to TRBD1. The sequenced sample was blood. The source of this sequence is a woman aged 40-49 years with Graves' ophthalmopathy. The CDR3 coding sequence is TGTGCCAGCAGCTTGGAGTCAGGGGGCGGAAACACCATATATTTT. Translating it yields CASSLESGGGNTIYF. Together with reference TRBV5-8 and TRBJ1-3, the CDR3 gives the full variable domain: EAGVTQSPTHLIKTRGQQATLRCSPISGHTSVYWYQQALGLGLQFLLWYDEGEERNRGNFPPRFSGRQFPNYSSELNVNALELEDSALYLCASSLESGGGNTIYFGEGSWLTVV.